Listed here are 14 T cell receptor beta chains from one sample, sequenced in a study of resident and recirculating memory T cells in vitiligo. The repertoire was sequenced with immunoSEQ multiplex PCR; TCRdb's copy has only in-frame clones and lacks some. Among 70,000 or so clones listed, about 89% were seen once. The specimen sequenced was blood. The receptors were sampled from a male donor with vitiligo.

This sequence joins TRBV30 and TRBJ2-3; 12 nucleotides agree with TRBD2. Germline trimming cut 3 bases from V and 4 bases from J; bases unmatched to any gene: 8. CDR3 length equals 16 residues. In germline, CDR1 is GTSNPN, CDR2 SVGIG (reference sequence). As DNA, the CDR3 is TGTGCCTGGAGCCCACTAGCGGGGGGTCGAGCAGATACGCAGTATTTT. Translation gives CAWSPLAGGRADTQYF.

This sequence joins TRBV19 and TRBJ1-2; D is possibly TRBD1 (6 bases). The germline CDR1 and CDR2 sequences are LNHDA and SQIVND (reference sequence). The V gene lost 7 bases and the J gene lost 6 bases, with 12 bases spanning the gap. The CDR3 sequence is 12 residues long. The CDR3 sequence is CASISGANGYTF. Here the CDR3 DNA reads TGTGCCAGTATTTCAGGGGCGAATGGCTACACCTTC. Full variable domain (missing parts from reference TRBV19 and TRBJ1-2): DGGITQSPKYLFRKEGQNVTLSCEQNLNHDAMYWYRQDPGQGLRLIYYSQIVNDFQKGDIAEGYSVSREKKESFPLTVTSAQKNPTAFYLCASISGANGYTFGSGTRLTVV.

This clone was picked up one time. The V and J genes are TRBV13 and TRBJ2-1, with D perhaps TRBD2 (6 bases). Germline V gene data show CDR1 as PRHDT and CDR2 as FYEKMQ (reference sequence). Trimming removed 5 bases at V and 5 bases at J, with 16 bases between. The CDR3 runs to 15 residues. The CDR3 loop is CASSRPRAGNNEQFF. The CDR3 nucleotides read TGTGCCAGCAGCCGGCCTAGAGCGGGTAACAATGAGCAGTTCTTC. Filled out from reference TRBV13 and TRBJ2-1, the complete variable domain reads AAGVIQSPRHLIKEKRETATLKCYPIPRHDTVYWYQQGPGQDPQFLISFYEKMQSDKGSIPDRFSAQQFSDYHSELNMSSLELGDSALYFCASSRPRAGNNEQFFGPGTRLTVL.

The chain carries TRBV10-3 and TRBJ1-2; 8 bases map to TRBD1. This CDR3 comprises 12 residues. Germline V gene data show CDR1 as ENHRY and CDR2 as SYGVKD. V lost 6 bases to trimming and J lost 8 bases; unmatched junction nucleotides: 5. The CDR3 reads CAIRDREGGYTF. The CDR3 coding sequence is TGTGCCATCAGGGACAGGGAGGGCGGCTACACCTTC.

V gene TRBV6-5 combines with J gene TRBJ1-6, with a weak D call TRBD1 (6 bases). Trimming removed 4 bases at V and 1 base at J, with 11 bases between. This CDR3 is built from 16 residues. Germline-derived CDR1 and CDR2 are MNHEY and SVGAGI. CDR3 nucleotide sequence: TGTGCCAGCAGTTTGAGGGGGGGATCCTATAATTCACCCCTCCACTTT. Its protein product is CASSLRGGSYNSPLHF.

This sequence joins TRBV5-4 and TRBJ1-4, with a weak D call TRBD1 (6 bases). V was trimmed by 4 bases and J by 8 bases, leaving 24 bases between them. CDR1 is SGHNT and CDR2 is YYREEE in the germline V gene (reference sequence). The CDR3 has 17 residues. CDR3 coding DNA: TGTGCCAGCAGCCCAAGGTTCAGGACAGCCACCGGAGAAAAACTGTTTTTT. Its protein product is CASSPRFRTATGEKLFF.

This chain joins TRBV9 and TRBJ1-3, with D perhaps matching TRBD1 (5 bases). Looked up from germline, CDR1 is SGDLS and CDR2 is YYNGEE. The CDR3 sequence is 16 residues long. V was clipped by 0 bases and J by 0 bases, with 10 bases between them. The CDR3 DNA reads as TGTGCCAGCAGCGTAGAAGACAGACTCTCTGGAAACACCATATATTTT. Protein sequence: CASSVEDRLSGNTIYF.

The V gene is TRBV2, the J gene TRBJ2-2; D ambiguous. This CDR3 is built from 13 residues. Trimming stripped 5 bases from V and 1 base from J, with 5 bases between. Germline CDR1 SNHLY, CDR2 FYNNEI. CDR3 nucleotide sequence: TGTGCCAGCAGTCGACAGAACACCGGGGAGCTGTTTTTT. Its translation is CASSRQNTGELFF.

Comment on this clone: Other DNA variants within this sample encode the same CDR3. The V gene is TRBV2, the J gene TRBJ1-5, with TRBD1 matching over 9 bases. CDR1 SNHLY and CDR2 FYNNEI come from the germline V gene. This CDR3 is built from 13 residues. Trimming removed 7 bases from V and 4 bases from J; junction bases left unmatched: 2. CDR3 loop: CASNGQGNQPQHF. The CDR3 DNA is TGTGCCAGCAATGGACAGGGGAATCAGCCCCAGCATTTT.

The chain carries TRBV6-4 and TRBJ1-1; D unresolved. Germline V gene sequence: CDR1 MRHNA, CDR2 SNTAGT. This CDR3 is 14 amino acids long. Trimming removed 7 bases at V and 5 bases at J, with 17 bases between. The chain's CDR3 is CASMGRQVFTEAFF. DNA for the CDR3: TGTGCCAGCATGGGGAGGCAGGTGTTTACTGAAGCTTTCTTT.

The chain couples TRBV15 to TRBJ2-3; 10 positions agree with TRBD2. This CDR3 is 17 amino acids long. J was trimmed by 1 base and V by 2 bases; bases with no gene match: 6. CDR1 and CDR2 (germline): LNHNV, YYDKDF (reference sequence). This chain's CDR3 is CATSRNFLAGGTDTQYF. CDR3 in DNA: TGTGCCACCAGCAGAAATTTCCTAGCGGGGGGCACAGATACGCAGTATTTT.

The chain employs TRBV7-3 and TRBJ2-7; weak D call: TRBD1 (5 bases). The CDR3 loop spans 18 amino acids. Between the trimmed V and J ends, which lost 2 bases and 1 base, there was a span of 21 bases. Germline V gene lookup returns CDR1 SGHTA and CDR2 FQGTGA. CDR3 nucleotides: TGTGCCAGCAGCTTACGCAACCCAGTACGCAGGGCATCCTACGAGCAGTACTTC. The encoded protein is CASSLRNPVRRASYEQYF.

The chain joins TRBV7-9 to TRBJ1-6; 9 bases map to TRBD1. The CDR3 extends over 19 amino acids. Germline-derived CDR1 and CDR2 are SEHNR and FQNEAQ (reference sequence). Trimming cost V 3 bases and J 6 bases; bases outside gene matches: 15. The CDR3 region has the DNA TGTGCCAGCAGCTTTCCCGGGACAGGGAAATTCTCCCTTAATTCACCCCTCCACTTT. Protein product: CASSFPGTGKFSLNSPLHF.

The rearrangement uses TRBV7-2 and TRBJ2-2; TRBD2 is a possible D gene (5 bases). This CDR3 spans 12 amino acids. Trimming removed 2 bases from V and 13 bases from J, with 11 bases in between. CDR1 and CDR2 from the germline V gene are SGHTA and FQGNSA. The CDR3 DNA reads TGTGCCAGCAGCTTATCTGAGGCGGGGCTGTTTTTT. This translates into CASSLSEAGLFF.